The clone carrying this T cell receptor (beta chain) was picked up many times. Its antigen remains unknown. With 4 bases removed from V and 3 bases from J, the gap between germline ends came to 8 bases. The CDR3 covers 13 residues. The germline CDR1 and CDR2 sequences are SGHVS and FQNEAQ. This sample was included in a study of CD8+ T cells in alopecia areata. It was cDNA, reverse transcribed from extracted RNA, that served as the sequencing template. This table comes from immunoSEQ multiplex PCR, and its TCRdb copy is limited to in-frame clones, with some not included. The repertoire has 120,000 or so clones, over 60% of them found once; the top ten carry 4.5% to 6%. Study results and caveats: Scalp clonality dropped significantly under tofacitinib, as did expanded CD8+ top-100 clones.

Specified treatment: oral pan-JAK inhibitor, 5-10 mg twice daily. It was from alopecia areata patients that lesional scalp punch biopsies and peripheral blood were collected. Sequenced here: CD4+ T cells sorted from blood, sampled at week 4, from a patient treated with tofacitinib. This TCR came from a human donor with alopecia areata. The chain is built from TRBV7-8 and TRBJ2-3; unclear D gene. The CDR3 DNA follows: TGTGCCAGCAGCTCCCCGGGTACAGATACGCAGTATTTT. Translated, it gives CASSSPGTDTQYF.